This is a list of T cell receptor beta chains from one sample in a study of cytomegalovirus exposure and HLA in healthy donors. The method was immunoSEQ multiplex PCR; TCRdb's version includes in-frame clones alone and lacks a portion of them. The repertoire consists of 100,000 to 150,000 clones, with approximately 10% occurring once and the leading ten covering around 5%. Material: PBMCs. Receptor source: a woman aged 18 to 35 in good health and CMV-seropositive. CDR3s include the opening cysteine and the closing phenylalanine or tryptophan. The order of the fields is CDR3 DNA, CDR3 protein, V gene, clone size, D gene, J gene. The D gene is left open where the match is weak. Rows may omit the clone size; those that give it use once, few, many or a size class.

CDR3 DNA: TGTGCCAGTAGTATAGGGGTAGCGGCTCTTGAAGAGCAGTACTTC; CDR3 protein: CASSIGVAALEEQYF; V gene: TRBV19; clone size: few; D gene: .; J gene: TRBJ2-7
CDR3 DNA: TGCGCCAGCAGCTTGACTGGAAAGGGGGGGGAAGCTTTCTTT; CDR3 protein: CASSLTGKGGEAFF; V gene: TRBV5-1; clone size: few; D gene: .; J gene: TRBJ1-1
CDR3 DNA: TGTGCCAGCAGCTTGTTAGCGTCGGGCTATGGCTACACCTTC; CDR3 protein: CASSLLASGYGYTF; V gene: TRBV5-6; clone size: few; D gene: .; J gene: TRBJ1-2
CDR3 DNA: TGTGCCAGCAGCTTGCGGACAGGAACCTCCTACGAGCAGTACTTC; CDR3 protein: CASSLRTGTSYEQYF; V gene: TRBV9; clone size: few; D gene: TRBD1; J gene: TRBJ2-7
CDR3 DNA: TGTGCCAGCAGTTCGGTAGCGGCCACCAGCTCCTACGAGCAGTACTTC; CDR3 protein: CASSSVAATSSYEQYF; V gene: TRBV27; clone size: .; D gene: .; J gene: TRBJ2-7
CDR3 DNA: TGCGCCAGCAGCCAAGGGCCCTGGAGCGAGCAGTACTTC; CDR3 protein: CASSQGPWSEQYF; V gene: TRBV4-1; clone size: .; D gene: .; J gene: TRBJ2-7
CDR3 DNA: TGTGCCAGCAGCTTGGAAGCGGCAGGTCGGAACACCGGGGAGCTGTTTTTT; CDR3 protein: CASSLEAAGRNTGELFF; V gene: TRBV5-6; clone size: few; D gene: .; J gene: TRBJ2-2
CDR3 DNA: TGTGCCAGCAGCCAAGAATGGGTATTATCGGGACAGGGTAACTACGAGCAGTACTTC; CDR3 protein: CASSQEWVLSGQGNYEQYF; V gene: TRBV4-2; clone size: few; D gene: TRBD1; J gene: TRBJ2-7
CDR3 DNA: TGCAGCGTCCTCACAGGGCTACACTCCTACGAGCAGTACTTC; CDR3 protein: CSVLTGLHSYEQYF; V gene: TRBV29-1; clone size: .; D gene: .; J gene: TRBJ2-7
CDR3 DNA: TGTGCCAGCAGCTTGGCCCCGGCTAGCGGGAGTTTAACTACCGGGGAGCTGTTTTTT; CDR3 protein: CASSLAPASGSLTTGELFF; V gene: TRBV5-4; clone size: few; D gene: TRBD2; J gene: TRBJ2-2
CDR3 DNA: TGTGCCTGCGACAGGACTTCCTTCTACGAGCAGTACTTC; CDR3 protein: CACDRTSFYEQYF; V gene: TRBV30; clone size: .; D gene: .; J gene: TRBJ2-7
CDR3 DNA: TGTGCCAGTGCGGGACAGGGGGCGCGGTACACCTTC; CDR3 protein: CASAGQGARYTF; V gene: TRBV6-5; clone size: few; D gene: TRBD1; J gene: TRBJ1-2
CDR3 DNA: TGTGCCAGCAGGGGACAGGGCGCAGATACGCAGTATTTT; CDR3 protein: CASRGQGADTQYF; V gene: TRBV7-8; clone size: .; D gene: TRBD1; J gene: TRBJ2-3
CDR3 DNA: TGTGCCAGCAGTCAAAGACAGGGGGCCTACGAGCAGTACTTC; CDR3 protein: CASSQRQGAYEQYF; V gene: TRBV7-2; clone size: .; D gene: TRBD1; J gene: TRBJ2-7
CDR3 DNA: TGTGCCAGCGGAAACAGGGGCCTCTTTGAAAAACTGTTTTTT; CDR3 protein: CASGNRGLFEKLFF; V gene: TRBV27; clone size: few; D gene: TRBD1; J gene: TRBJ1-4
CDR3 DNA: TGTGCCACCTCACCGACAGTTCCCACCAACTATGGCTACACCTTC; CDR3 protein: CATSPTVPTNYGYTF; V gene: TRBV27; clone size: few; D gene: .; J gene: TRBJ1-2
CDR3 DNA: TGTGCCAGCAGTTACGGACTAGCGGGAGTCTCCTACGAGCAGTACTTC; CDR3 protein: CASSYGLAGVSYEQYF; V gene: TRBV6-5; clone size: few; D gene: TRBD2; J gene: TRBJ2-7
CDR3 DNA: TGTGCCAGCAGGGCGACAACAAGCAATCAGCCCCAGCATTTT; CDR3 protein: CASRATTSNQPQHF; V gene: TRBV2; clone size: .; D gene: .; J gene: TRBJ1-5
CDR3 DNA: TGCGCCAGCAGCTTGCGGCGGCAAGAGACCCAGTACTTC; CDR3 protein: CASSLRRQETQYF; V gene: TRBV5-1; clone size: few; D gene: .; J gene: TRBJ2-5
CDR3 DNA: TGTGCCAGCAGCTCTCTAGCGGGAGTGCGAGATACGCAGTATTTT; CDR3 protein: CASSSLAGVRDTQYF; V gene: TRBV7-2; clone size: .; D gene: TRBD2; J gene: TRBJ2-3
CDR3 DNA: TGTGCCAGCAGCCTGGGCGGAGGGGGCAAACTGTTTTTT; CDR3 protein: CASSLGGGGKLFF; V gene: TRBV11-3; clone size: few; D gene: TRBD1; J gene: TRBJ1-4
CDR3 DNA: TGTGCCGCCCACCCAGGGACAGGGGGAGAGACCCAGTACTTC; CDR3 protein: CAAHPGTGGETQYF; V gene: TRBV6-1; clone size: .; D gene: TRBD1; J gene: TRBJ2-5
CDR3 DNA: TGTGCCAGCAGCTTCCTAGGCACCGGGGAGCTGTTTTTT; CDR3 protein: CASSFLGTGELFF; V gene: TRBV7-3; clone size: .; D gene: .; J gene: TRBJ2-2
CDR3 DNA: TGCGCCAGCAGCTTGTTGGGGGGGTACTCTAGCACAGATACGCAGTATTTT; CDR3 protein: CASSLLGGYSSTDTQYF; V gene: TRBV5-1; clone size: few; D gene: TRBD2; J gene: TRBJ2-3
CDR3 DNA: TGTGCCAGCAGTTTATCGGCCATAGGGGGAAGGCATCACGAGCAGTACTTC; CDR3 protein: CASSLSAIGGRHHEQYF; V gene: TRBV27; clone size: few; D gene: .; J gene: TRBJ2-7
CDR3 DNA: TGTGCCAGTAGTATAGGGACTAGCGGGAGAGAGACCCAGTACTTC; CDR3 protein: CASSIGTSGRETQYF; V gene: TRBV19; clone size: .; D gene: TRBD2; J gene: TRBJ2-5
CDR3 DNA: TGTGCCAGCAGCCCGAGGGGGGAAAAACTGTTTTTT; CDR3 protein: CASSPRGEKLFF; V gene: TRBV4-2; clone size: few; D gene: .; J gene: TRBJ1-4
CDR3 DNA: TGCGCCAGCAGCCATAGCGGGACCGAGCAGTTCTTC; CDR3 protein: CASSHSGTEQFF; V gene: TRBV5-1; clone size: few; D gene: TRBD2; J gene: TRBJ2-1
CDR3 DNA: TGCGCCAGCAGCCAAGGGGGCACAGGGGCAGGCTACGAGCAGTACTTC; CDR3 protein: CASSQGGTGAGYEQYF; V gene: TRBV4-1; clone size: few; D gene: TRBD1; J gene: TRBJ2-7
CDR3 DNA: TGCGCCAGCAGCCAACTGGAGGGGAGCGGCAGCTCCTACAATGAGCAGTTCTTC; CDR3 protein: CASSQLEGSGSSYNEQFF; V gene: TRBV4-1; clone size: .; D gene: .; J gene: TRBJ2-1
CDR3 DNA: TGTGCCAGCAGTTGGACAGGGGGCGTGGATTTGGTCACTGAAGCTTTCTTT; CDR3 protein: CASSWTGGVDLVTEAFF; V gene: TRBV27; clone size: .; D gene: TRBD1; J gene: TRBJ1-1
CDR3 DNA: TGTGCCAGCAGTTCCCCCCCCGCAGGGGGCACGAGCTACACCTTC; CDR3 protein: CASSSPPAGGTSYTF; V gene: TRBV28; clone size: few; D gene: TRBD1; J gene: TRBJ1-2
CDR3 DNA: TGTGCCAGCAGCTTAGACGTAGCGGATAGCTCCTACAATGAGCAGTTCTTC; CDR3 protein: CASSLDVADSSYNEQFF; V gene: TRBV11-3; clone size: .; D gene: .; J gene: TRBJ2-1
CDR3 DNA: TGTGCCAGCAGAACCAGGGCCAGAGGCGAGCAGTACTTC; CDR3 protein: CASRTRARGEQYF; V gene: TRBV6-1; clone size: .; D gene: .; J gene: TRBJ2-7
CDR3 DNA: TGTGCCAGCAGGACAGGGGGAGGTCTCCAAGAGACCCAGTACTTC; CDR3 protein: CASRTGGGLQETQYF; V gene: TRBV6-1; clone size: .; D gene: TRBD1; J gene: TRBJ2-5
CDR3 DNA: TGTGCCAGCAGCCGCCGCAGTGGAGGGAACGAAAAACTGTTTTTT; CDR3 protein: CASSRRSGGNEKLFF; V gene: TRBV11-2; clone size: .; D gene: .; J gene: TRBJ1-4
CDR3 DNA: TGTGCCAGCAGCCAAATACCGGGACAGGGGGCCTTGAGCTCCTACAATGAGCAGTTCTTC; CDR3 protein: CASSQIPGQGALSSYNEQFF; V gene: TRBV14; clone size: few; D gene: TRBD1; J gene: TRBJ2-1
CDR3 DNA: TGTGCCAGCAGCTTGGGCCCAGGGAACACTGAAGCTTTCTTT; CDR3 protein: CASSLGPGNTEAFF; V gene: TRBV5-6; clone size: few; D gene: .; J gene: TRBJ1-1
CDR3 DNA: TGTGCCAGCAAGGGGCTTCCCGGGGGTCAGCCCCAGCATTTT; CDR3 protein: CASKGLPGGQPQHF; V gene: TRBV6-6; clone size: many; D gene: .; J gene: TRBJ1-5
CDR3 DNA: TGTGCCAGCAGCCAACGACAGGGGCGGGAGACCCAGTACTTC; CDR3 protein: CASSQRQGRETQYF; V gene: TRBV14; clone size: few; D gene: TRBD1; J gene: TRBJ2-5
CDR3 DNA: TGTGCCAGCAGTGAGTGGAGGGGGCAGGACCAGCCCCAGCATTTT; CDR3 protein: CASSEWRGQDQPQHF; V gene: TRBV2; clone size: .; D gene: TRBD1; J gene: TRBJ1-5
CDR3 DNA: TGTGCCAGCAGCATGACAGGGGTGGAGACCCAGTACTTC; CDR3 protein: CASSMTGVETQYF; V gene: TRBV9; clone size: .; D gene: TRBD1; J gene: TRBJ2-5